The clone carrying this TCR beta chain was seen a handful of times. Its antigen is unidentified. One end of the junction fails to match germline, which may point to a read error. RNA transcripts gave rise to amplified TCR beta CDR3 regions. During a first-round RT-PCR of the TCR CDR3, the HTBI primer set was used. TCRdb redid the calling of the multiplex PCR reads with MiXCR, one entry per CDR3 protein. The sample lists roughly 500,000 distinct CDR3 sequences, around 46% occurring once. The CDR3 is made up of 14 amino acids. Germline lookup yields CDR1 SGHDT and CDR2 YYEEEE. These data come from a study of T cells in Graves' hyperthyroidism and ophthalmopathy. The study, taken as a whole, reports: Ophthalmopathy and stable hyperthyroidism were told apart by a 13 V-J model. Before onset, by a median of approximately 5.9 months, the model predicted ophthalmopathy. Among thyroid clonotypes expanded above 0.001, most also appeared in blood.

The rearrangement links TRBV5-6 to TRBJ1-1; a possible D gene is TRBD1 (6 bases). Material: peripheral blood or thyroid tissue (not recorded which). The receptor's source is an adult woman with Graves' disease, either hyperthyroidism or ophthalmopathy (not recorded which). The CDR3 nucleotides are TGTGTCAGCAGCTTGGACCCACAGGGAGGTGAAGCTTTCTTT. Residues: CVSSLDPQGGEAFF.